These 26 T cell receptor beta chains came from one sample sequenced in a study of T cell repertoires in cytomegalovirus infection. Antigen specificity for these receptors is unknown. From the reads, TCRdb called clonotypes with MiXCR, one entry per CDR3 protein. The table records approximately 1,000,000 distinct CDR3 sequences, roughly 31% of them present only once. The material was cultured CD8+ T cells from PBMCs, obtained from culture after CMV antigen stimulation. The receptor source for this set is a human donor in good health (CMV status not recorded). Some clones in this sample may be carry-over from other donors' samples.

This clonotype was seen more than once but under ten times. This chain links TRBV9 with TRBJ2-1, with a possible D match to TRBD1 (7 bases). Trimming removed 2 bases at V and 4 bases at J, with 10 bases between. Germline V gives CDR1 SGDLS, CDR2 YYNGEE. This CDR3 is built from 14 residues. Here the CDR3 reads CASSVTGTYNEQFF. The DNA for the CDR3 is TGTGCCAGCAGCGTGACAGGGACTTACAATGAGCAGTTCTTC.

The sample holds a few counts of this clonotype. Germline and junction disagree at one end, which may indicate a read error. The V call is TRBV2, the J call TRBJ2-1; perhaps TRBD2 as D (6 bases). The CDR3 covers 9 residues. The germline gives CDR1 SNHLY, CDR2 FYNNEI. The CDR3 spells CASRPSGSF. In DNA, the CDR3 is TGTGCCAGCAGGCCAAGCGGGTCCTTC.

This clonotype was detected a few times. Germline is not matched at one junction end, which may reflect a read error. The genes are TRBV6-2 or TRBV6-3 and TRBJ2-1; no reliable D call. This CDR3 spans 12 amino acids. Germline CDR1 MNHEY, CDR2 SVGEGT. The CDR3 spells CASSYEKITQVF. The CDR3 bases are TGTGCCAGCAGTTACGAAAAGATTACTCAAGTCTTC.

This clonotype was seen more than once but under ten times. The chain combines TRBV10-3 with TRBJ2-1; either TRBD1 or TRBD2 may supply D (6 bases each). V lost 3 bases and J 0 bases, leaving 9 bases between the germline ends. The CDR3 covers 15 residues. Germline CDR1 and CDR2: ENHRY and SYGVKD. The CDR3, as DNA: TGTGCCATCAGTGAAAGGGGGGACTCCTACAATGAGCAGTTCTTC. This codes for CAISERGDSYNEQFF.

This clonotype was detected ten times or more. The J gene is TRBJ2-1, the V gene TRBV7-9, with TRBD2 as a possible D gene (5 bases). V lost 5 bases and J lost 2, with 22 bases in between. Germline CDR1 reads SEHNR; CDR2 reads FQNEAQ (reference sequence). The CDR3 is 18 residues long. CDR3 region: CASSQALGRSGAYNEQFF. In DNA form, the CDR3 reads TGTGCCAGCAGCCAAGCACTGGGTAGGAGCGGAGCCTACAATGAGCAGTTCTTC.

V and J are TRBV12-3 or TRBV12-4 and TRBJ1-5; 10 positions agree with TRBD1. The CDR3 has 16 residues. With 3 bases clipped from V and 8 bases from J, the junction kept 10 bases outside the gene matches. Here the CDR3 reads CASSFTTGGTSEPQHF. CDR3 bases: TGTGCCAGCAGTTTCACGACAGGGGGCACCTCGGAGCCCCAGCATTTT.

This clonotype has a handful of counts. The chain has TRBV27 and TRBJ1-1, with 9 bases that match TRBD1. With V trimmed by 6 bases and J by 4 bases, 9 bases remained unmatched. Germline-derived CDR1 and CDR2 are MNHEY and SMNVEV (reference sequence). There are 15 residues in the CDR3. CDR3 DNA: TGTGCCAGCAGCCGGGAGACAGGGGGTCTCACTGAAGCTTTCTTT. Amino acids: CASSRETGGLTEAFF.

This clonotype was seen at least ten times. The chain couples TRBV2 to TRBJ2-5; D is uncertain. The CDR3 is 14 residues long. The V gene lost 4 bases and the J gene lost 2 bases, with 11 bases spanning the gap. Germline assignment: CDR1 SNHLY and CDR2 FYNNEI. The CDR3 region is CASSGSSVQETQYF. In DNA, the CDR3 is TGTGCCAGCAGTGGCTCGTCAGTTCAAGAGACCCAGTACTTC. Full variable domain (outside the CDR3, taken from reference TRBV2 and TRBJ2-5): EPEVTQTPSHQVTQMGQEVILRCVPISNHLYFYWYRQILGQKVEFLVSFYNNEISEKSEIFDDQFSVERPDGSNFTLKIRSTKLEDSAMYFCASSGSSVQETQYFGPGTRLLVL.

This clonotype was seen at least ten times. The chain has TRBV7-9 and TRBJ1-5; 7 bases are shared with TRBD1. The CDR3 contains 14 residues. Germline assignment: CDR1 SEHNR and CDR2 FQNEAQ (reference sequence). J was trimmed by 3 bases and V by 6 bases; bases with no gene match: 5. CDR3 sequence: CASSLGQPNQPQHF. The CDR3 region has the DNA TGTGCCAGCAGTCTGGGACAGCCCAATCAGCCCCAGCATTTT. The full variable domain, rest sourced from reference TRBV7-9 and TRBJ1-5, is DTGVSQNPRHKITKRGQNVTFRCDPISEHNRLYWYRQTLGQGPEFLTYFQNEAQLEKSRLLSDRFSAERPKGSFSTLEIQRTEQGDSAMYLCASSLGQPNQPQHFGDGTRLSIL.

The chain has TRBV7-2 and TRBJ1-2; unclear D gene. Germline values: CDR1 SGHTA, CDR2 FQGNSA. V was cut by 3 bases and J by 4 bases, with 15 bases left in between. CDR3 length: 15 residues. The CDR3 loop reads CASSFRPGIGYGYTF. The DNA for the CDR3 is TGTGCCAGCAGCTTCAGACCGGGAATTGGCTATGGCTACACCTTC.

The rearrangement joins TRBV4-2 to TRBJ1-2; D gene uncertain. The CDR3 is made up of 14 amino acids. Trimming stripped 0 bases from V and 4 bases from J, with 9 bases between. Germline V gene data show CDR1 as LGHNA and CDR2 as YNFKEQ. DNA for the CDR3: TGTGCCAGCAGCCAAGATGGAGAGATCTATGGCTACACCTTC. This gives the protein CASSQDGEIYGYTF.

This clonotype was recorded many times. V gene TRBV7-2 combines with J gene TRBJ2-2; a weak D match, TRBD2 (5 bases). Germline V gives CDR1 SGHTA, CDR2 FQGNSA. The V end was cut by 1 base, the J end by 1 base, with 16 bases between. This CDR3 is 18 amino acids long. The CDR3 loop is CASSLDLGGGLNTGELFF. The DNA for the CDR3 is TGTGCCAGCAGCTTAGATTTAGGAGGCGGTTTGAACACCGGGGAGCTGTTTTTT.

This chain links TRBV7-6 with TRBJ2-3, with TRBD2 matching 11 bases. This CDR3 is built from 18 residues. Germline V gives CDR1 SGHVS, CDR2 FNYEAQ. Germline trimming cut 3 bases from V and 3 bases from J; bases unmatched to any gene: 11. CDR3 region: CASSFDNSGGAGTDTQYF. CDR3 nucleotide sequence: TGTGCCAGCAGCTTTGATAATAGCGGGGGGGCCGGGACAGATACGCAGTATTTT. Drawing the rest from reference TRBV7-6 and TRBJ2-3, the complete variable domain is GAGVSQSPRYKVTKRGQDVALRCDPISGHVSLYWYRQALGQGPEFLTYFNYEAQQDKSGLPNDRFSAERPEGSISTLTIQRTEQRDSAMYRCASSFDNSGGAGTDTQYFGPGTRLTVL.

The rearrangement joins TRBV6-2 or TRBV6-3 to TRBJ2-7; D is unresolved. The germline V and J ends were trimmed by 4 bases and 3 bases, with 13 bases remaining between them. This CDR3 contains 14 residues. Germline V gene sequence: CDR1 MNHEY, CDR2 SVGEGT. CDR3 sequence reads: CASSSWASDYEQYV. The CDR3 DNA reads as TGTGCCAGCAGTTCTTGGGCCTCCGACTACGAGCAGTACGTC.

The V gene is TRBV10-3, the J gene TRBJ1-1; D unresolved. In germline, CDR1 is ENHRY, CDR2 SYGVKD. The CDR3 spans 19 residues. V was trimmed by 0 bases and J by 4 bases, leaving 24 bases between them. Here the CDR3 reads CAISESEVRRAYRLTEAFF. The CDR3, as DNA: TGTGCCATCAGTGAGTCTGAGGTCCGGAGGGCTTATAGGCTCACTGAAGCTTTCTTT.

This clonotype turned up a few times. This chain connects TRBV7-9 to TRBJ1-2; 11 positions match TRBD1. Looked up from germline, CDR1 is SEHNR and CDR2 is FQNEAQ (reference sequence). This CDR3 contains 16 residues. Unmatched junction bases numbered 6, after V lost 0 bases and J lost 6 bases. The CDR3 region has the DNA TGTGCCAGCAGCTTAGCGAGGACAGGGGGCGCGGATGGCTACACCTTC. As protein: CASSLARTGGADGYTF.

The J gene is TRBJ2-1, the V gene TRBV7-6, with 8 bases fitting TRBD1. CDR1 and CDR2 from the germline V gene are SGHVS and FNYEAQ. With 5 bases clipped from V and 5 bases from J, the junction kept 11 bases outside the gene matches. The CDR3 runs 16 residues. The DNA of the CDR3 is TGTGCCAGCAGCGGCCCCTCGGACAGGGAGGACAATGAGCAGTTCTTC. Translating it yields CASSGPSDREDNEQFF.

This clonotype occurred a few times. The chain combines TRBV12-3 or TRBV12-4 with TRBJ2-1; 15 positions match TRBD2. J was trimmed by 9 bases and V by 4 bases; bases with no gene match: 10. The CDR3 contains 17 residues. The CDR3 sequence is CASSSPGTSGGYAEQFF. The CDR3 DNA reads as TGTGCCAGCAGTTCCCCGGGGACTAGCGGGGGGTATGCTGAGCAGTTCTTC.

The rearrangement links TRBV3-1 to TRBJ2-1; the D is unclear. This CDR3 contains 15 residues. CDR1 and CDR2 (germline): LGHDT, YNNKEL (reference sequence). V lost 4 bases, J lost 0 bases, and 10 bases lay in between. This CDR3 reads CASSRDSPSYNEQFF. The DNA of the CDR3 is TGTGCCAGCAGCCGCGATAGCCCCTCCTACAATGAGCAGTTCTTC.

This clonotype showed up just a few times. This chain links TRBV4-3 with TRBJ2-1; 12 positions match TRBD2. Per germline, CDR1 LGHNA and CDR2 YSLEER. The V and J ends lost 0 bases and 3 bases, in that order; junction bases with no gene match: 9. The CDR3 sequence is 19 residues long. In nucleotides, the CDR3 is TGCGCCAGCAGCCAAGATGTCGGGTTACTAGCGGGGGGCTACAATGAGCAGTTCTTC. Protein: CASSQDVGLLAGGYNEQFF.

The chain couples TRBV6-5 to TRBJ1-5; TRBD1 matches at 10 bases. The CDR3 is 15 amino acids. Germline V gives CDR1 MNHEY, CDR2 SVGAGI. V lost 6 bases and J lost 6; bases outside the gene matches: 8. The CDR3 bases are TGTGCCAGCAGCCGGACAGGGGGACTTTCTCAGCCCCAGCATTTT. Protein: CASSRTGGLSQPQHF.

This clonotype was found many times. The chain recombines TRBV7-2 with TRBJ1-6; D unclear. The germline V and J ends were trimmed by 2 bases and 5 bases, with 10 bases remaining between them. Germline-derived CDR1 and CDR2 are SGHTA and FQGNSA. The CDR3 has 15 amino acids. The CDR3 spells CASSLYRPDNSPLHF. The CDR3 DNA follows: TGTGCCAGCAGCTTATACAGACCCGATAATTCACCCCTCCACTTT.

The chain carries TRBV27 and TRBJ2-2; 9 bases are shared with TRBD1. Germline V gene sequence: CDR1 MNHEY, CDR2 SMNVEV (reference sequence). The CDR3 is 17 residues long. V trimming: 1 base; J trimming: 5 bases; junction bases outside the gene matches: 8. The CDR3: CASSLYTGGLRTGELFF. The DNA of the CDR3 is TGTGCCAGCAGTTTATATACAGGGGGCCTGAGGACCGGGGAGCTGTTTTTT.

The chain recombines TRBV9 with TRBJ1-2, with D tentatively TRBD1 (6 bases). CDR1 SGDLS and CDR2 YYNGEE come from the germline V gene. The CDR3 runs to 16 residues. Trimming removed 0 bases at V and 8 bases at J, with 20 bases between. CDR3 amino acids: CASSVGTAEQTGGYTF. DNA of the CDR3: TGTGCCAGCAGCGTAGGGACAGCCGAACAAACGGGGGGCTACACCTTC. The full variable domain, with the rest looked up from reference TRBV9 and TRBJ1-2, is DSGVTQTPKHLITATGQRVTLRCSPRSGDLSVYWYQQSLDQGLQFLIQYYNGEERAKGNILERFSAQQFPDLHSELNLSSLELGDSALYFCASSVGTAEQTGGYTFGSGTRLTVV.

This clonotype was seen more than once but under ten times. This chain uses TRBV19 with TRBJ2-2; 12 bases are shared with TRBD2. CDR1 LNHDA and CDR2 SQIVND come from the germline V gene (reference sequence). The CDR3 length is 16 residues. The junction had 8 bases not matched to a gene; V was cut back by 9 bases and J by 3 bases. DNA for the CDR3: TGTGCCAGCCTAACTAGCGGGGGGTCCTACACCGGGGAGCTGTTTTTT. It codes for CASLTSGGSYTGELFF.

This clonotype was counted only a few times. The DNA for the CDR3 is TGTGCCATCAGGACCGGGACGGAGGGACGAGAGACCCAGTACTTC. Translating it yields CAIRTGTEGRETQYF. The chain joins TRBV10-3 to TRBJ2-5; weak D call: TRBD2 (6 bases). In germline, CDR1 is ENHRY, CDR2 SYGVKD. Trimming took off 6 bases at V and 4 bases at J, with 18 bases between the two ends. CDR3 length equals 15 residues.